One sample yielded the 4 T cell receptor beta chains listed below, sequenced in a study of shared clonotypes between healthy human individuals. Generated by immunoSEQ multiplex PCR, the TCRdb table keeps only in-frame clones and is missing some. Altogether over a million clones are present, approximately 98.5% being singletons, with the ten largest covering 0.36%. Sequencing was performed on naive CD4+ T cells sorted from blood. The subset denotes: CD45RA+ positively selected. Receptors were obtained from a young man in good health.

The chain carries TRBV9 and TRBJ2-1; the D gene is possibly TRBD2 (6 bases). Germline V gene data show CDR1 as SGDLS and CDR2 as YYNGEE. The V gene lost 4 bases and the J gene lost 6 bases, with 26 bases spanning the gap. The CDR3 length is 18 residues. CDR3 nucleotides: TGTGCCAGCAGCACCACCCCCGGGAGCCACAAGGGTCGCAATGAGCAGTTCTTC. It codes for CASSTTPGSHKGRNEQFF.

J is TRBJ2-2 and V is TRBV30, with D hard to call. The CDR3 extends over 13 amino acids. Germline values: CDR1 GTSNPN, CDR2 SVGIG (reference sequence). With 2 bases removed from V and 4 bases from J, the gap between germline ends came to 8 bases. CDR3 sequence reads: CAWSSSTTGELFF. CDR3 sequence (DNA): TGTGCCTGGAGTTCCTCGACCACCGGGGAGCTGTTTTTT.

J is TRBJ1-5 and V is TRBV6-6; 7 positions agree with TRBD1. This CDR3 has 16 residues. The ends lost 6 bases at V and 2 bases at J; junction bases unmatched: 10. Germline assignment: CDR1 MNHNY and CDR2 SVGAGI (reference sequence). The CDR3 coding sequence is TGTGCCAGCAGAGCGTTAACAGGGGTGGGCAATCAGCCCCAGCATTTT. This codes for CASRALTGVGNQPQHF.

The chain carries TRBV18 and TRBJ2-7; 12 positions match TRBD2. The CDR3 runs to 16 residues. J gave up 3 bases and V 4 bases, and 7 bases lay outside the gene matches. Germline CDR1 is KGHSH and CDR2 is LQKENI. As DNA, the CDR3 is TGTGCCAGCTCACAACTACTAGCGGGAGGATACTACGAGCAGTACTTC. As protein: CASSQLLAGGYYEQYF.